The 10 T cell receptor beta chains presented below share a single source sample, sequenced in a study of blood T cell repertoires in COVID-19. Using immunoSEQ multiplex PCR, the repertoire was profiled, and TCRdb retains in-frame clones only, with some absent. The repertoire holds roughly 440,000 clones, with more than 70% as singletons. The specimen was peripheral blood. The receptor source for this set is a woman between 45 and 60 years old with COVID-19, enrolled during active disease.

The chain carries TRBV6-6 and TRBJ2-2; D not resolved. Trimming took off 10 bases at V and 4 bases at J, with 16 bases between the two ends. Per the germline V gene, CDR1 is MNHNY and CDR2 is SVGAGI (reference sequence). This CDR3 is 14 amino acids long. DNA for the CDR3: TGTGCCACCCAAGATGGCGGTAGCACCGGGGAGCTGTTTTTT. Translation gives CATQDGGSTGELFF.

This chain connects TRBV2 to TRBJ1-2; no definite D call. Germline CDR1 and CDR2: SNHLY and FYNNEI. There are 12 residues in the CDR3. The V gene lost 7 bases and the J gene lost 0 bases, with 6 bases spanning the gap. CDR3 in amino acids: CASTLTNYGYTF. CDR3 nucleotide sequence: TGTGCCAGCACACTTACTAACTATGGCTACACCTTC. The variable domain in full, completed from reference TRBV2 and TRBJ1-2, reads EPEVTQTPSHQVTQMGQEVILRCVPISNHLYFYWYRQILGQKVEFLVSFYNNEISEKSEIFDDQFSVERPDGSNFTLKIRSTKLEDSAMYFCASTLTNYGYTFGSGTRLTVV.

CDR3 coding DNA: TGTGCCAGCAGCTTCAGGGGGCCGGGTTTGGTCGGCGGCTACACCTTC. It is translated as CASSFRGPGLVGGYTF. V and J are TRBV5-6 and TRBJ1-2; 8 bases match TRBD1. The V segment lost 2 bases and the J segment 8 bases; nucleotides outside the gene matches: 14. Per germline, CDR1 SGHDT and CDR2 YYEEEE. The CDR3 consists of 16 residues.

This clone was detected once. The genes are TRBV30 and TRBJ2-7, with D possibly being TRBD2 (7 bases). Germline CDR1 and CDR2: GTSNPN and SVGIG (reference sequence). Trimming took 6 bases from V and 5 from J, leaving 32 bases between them. CDR3 length: 18 residues. The CDR3 coding sequence is TGTGCCTGCTCCTACCCCGGTAGGACGAGCCCGGGGGGCCACGAGCAGTACTTC. It is translated as CACSYPGRTSPGGHEQYF.

This sequence joins TRBV19 and TRBJ1-1, with TRBD1 matching over 7 bases. Trimming at V came to 1 base and at J to 4 bases, leaving 6 bases not matched to a gene. This CDR3 has 15 amino acids. From germline, CDR1 is LNHDA and CDR2 SQIVND (reference sequence). The DNA of the CDR3 is TGTGCCAGTAGTATAGTTATACAGGGGAGCACTGAAGCTTTCTTT. This codes for CASSIVIQGSTEAFF.

The CDR3: CASSPPHKASYGYTF. As DNA, the CDR3 is TGTGCCAGCAGCCCACCTCACAAGGCTAGCTATGGCTACACCTTC. This chain connects TRBV28 to TRBJ1-2; D is undetermined. There are 15 residues in the CDR3. Germline CDR1 MDHEN, CDR2 SYDVKM. Trimming took 6 bases from V and 4 from J, leaving 18 bases between them.

The genes are TRBV2 and TRBJ2-7; 7 bases map to TRBD1. The germline CDR1 and CDR2 sequences are SNHLY and FYNNEI. There are 15 residues in the CDR3. V shed 6 bases, J shed 2 bases, and the junction held 10 bases outside the gene matches. CDR3 coding DNA: TGTGCCAGCAGAGAGACAGGGCTTCGGACCTACGAGCAGTACTTC. It specifies CASRETGLRTYEQYF.

The V gene is TRBV18, the J gene TRBJ2-5; 7 bases are a match to TRBD1. V lost 6 bases and J lost 5; bases outside the gene matches: 9. CDR3 length: 14 residues. Germline loops: CDR1 KGHSH, CDR2 LQKENI. CDR3 sequence reads: CASSPGQDRETQYF. The CDR3, as DNA: TGTGCCAGCTCCCCTGGACAGGATCGGGAGACCCAGTACTTC.

The chain joins TRBV5-1 to TRBJ1-1; D possibly corresponds to TRBD1 (5 bases). The V gene's germline CDR1 is SGHRS and CDR2 YFSETQ. V shed 0 bases and J shed 0 bases, with 9 bases lying between them. This CDR3 comprises 15 residues. The CDR3 nucleotides are TGCGCCAGCAGCTTGGCCGGAGGGGTGAACACTGAAGCTTTCTTT. Its translation: CASSLAGGVNTEAFF. Combining the CDR3 with reference TRBV5-1 and TRBJ1-1 gives the whole variable domain KAGVTQTPRYLIKTRGQQVTLSCSPISGHRSVSWYQQTPGQGLQFLFEYFSETQRNKGNFPGRFSGRQFSNSRSEMNVSTLELGDSALYLCASSLAGGVNTEAFFGQGTRLTVV.

This clone appeared once. This sequence joins TRBV19 and TRBJ1-6; D unclear. Trimming left V 0 bases short and J 0 bases short, with 9 bases between. Germline assignment: CDR1 LNHDA and CDR2 SQIVND (reference sequence). This CDR3 has 17 residues. The chain's CDR3 is CASSIDAGSSYNSPLHF. The CDR3 DNA reads as TGTGCCAGTAGTATAGATGCAGGAAGCTCCTATAATTCACCCCTCCACTTT.